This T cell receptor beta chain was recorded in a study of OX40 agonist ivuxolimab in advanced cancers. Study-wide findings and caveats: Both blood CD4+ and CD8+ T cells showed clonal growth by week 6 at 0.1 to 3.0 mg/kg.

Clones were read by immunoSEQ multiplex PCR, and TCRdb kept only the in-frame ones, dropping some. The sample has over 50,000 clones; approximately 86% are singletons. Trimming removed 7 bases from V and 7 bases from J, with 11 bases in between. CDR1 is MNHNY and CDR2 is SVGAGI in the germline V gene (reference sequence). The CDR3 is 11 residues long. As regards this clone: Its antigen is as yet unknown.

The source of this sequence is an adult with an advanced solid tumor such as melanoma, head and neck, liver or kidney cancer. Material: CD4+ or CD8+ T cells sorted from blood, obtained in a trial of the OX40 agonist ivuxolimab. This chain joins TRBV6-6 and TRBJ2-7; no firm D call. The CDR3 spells CASTSQAEQYF. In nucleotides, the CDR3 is TGTGCCAGCACCTCCCAGGCGGAGCAGTACTTC.